This T cell receptor delta chain was observed in a study of gamma-delta T cells after stem cell transplantation. TCRdb re-called clones from the RT-PCR reads via CATT. Here the sample spans about 1,000 delta-chain clones, around 1.2% being singletons. This clone qualifies as medium-sized. CDR3 length: 24 residues. J was trimmed by 0 bases and V by 1 base; bases with no gene match: 29. Looked up from germline, CDR1 is GEAIGNYY and CDR2 is EKD. This TCR was recovered from a human donor. It is not recorded whose cells these are; they may come from a transplant donor. This chain connects TRDV2 to TRDJ1; 9 bases are shared with TRDD3. The sample consisted of gamma-delta T cells. The CDR3 is CACDTLNLLGDTQPIPPYTDKLIF. Here the CDR3 DNA reads TGTGCCTGTGACACTCTCAATTTACTGGGGGACACCCAACCCATCCCACCGTACACCGATAAACTCATCTTT.